This T cell receptor beta chain was retrieved from a study of cytomegalovirus exposure and HLA in healthy donors. CDR3 length: 13 amino acids. Germline CDR1 and CDR2: SGHVS and FQNEAQ. The ends were cut back, 4 bases at V and 0 bases at J, with 7 bases in the middle. The PCR used 60 Vbeta and 13 Jbeta primers. This table comes from immunoSEQ multiplex PCR, and its TCRdb copy is limited to in-frame clones, with some not included. Of 85,000 to 95,000 clones detected, 7.6% appear once; the ten largest clones hold about 2%. As regards this clone: This sample also contains other DNA sequences that code for the same CDR3.

The sample comprised PBMCs. The rearrangement uses TRBV7-8 and TRBJ2-7; TRBD1 is a possible D gene (6 bases). The receptor's source is a man between 50 and 59 years old in good health and CMV-seronegative. The CDR3 loop reads CASSSDSSYEQYF. CDR3 bases: TGTGCCAGCAGCTCGGACAGCTCCTACGAGCAGTACTTC.